The 27 T cell receptor beta chains below come from one sample, sequenced in a study of blood T cells in healthy people across ages. A second PCR of roughly 6 to 12 cycles used a sample-barcoded 5' primer and a J-beta primer mix. In TCRdb, the 5' RACE reads were re-called with MiXCR into one record per CDR3 protein. The sample holds 850,000 to 1,100,000 distinct CDR3 sequences, less than 45% seen once. Input material: blood. The receptors stem from a man between 18 and 29 years old in good health.

This sequence joins TRBV3-1 and TRBJ2-7, with D perhaps TRBD2 (5 bases). CDR1 is LGHDT and CDR2 is YNNKEL in the germline V gene (reference sequence). Trimming left V 0 bases short and J 1 base short, with 13 bases between. The CDR3 totals 16 residues. CDR3 amino acids: CASSQEWRVGSYEQYF. In nucleotides, the CDR3 is TGTGCCAGCAGCCAAGAGTGGCGGGTAGGATCCTACGAGCAGTACTTC.

The table lists this clonotype with a few counts. The gene calls are TRBV27 and TRBJ1-2; the match to TRBD1 covers 7 bases. CDR3 length: 13 residues. CDR1 and CDR2 from the germline V gene are MNHEY and SMNVEV (reference sequence). The V gene end was trimmed by 5 bases and the J gene end by 8 bases; junction bases not matched to a gene: 8. For the CDR3, the DNA is TGTGCCAGCAGTCCCCCTGACAGGGTCGGCTACACCTTC. Protein sequence: CASSPPDRVGYTF.

This clonotype was detected only a few times. The rearrangement joins TRBV10-3 to TRBJ1-2; D remains ambiguous. The CDR3 is 13 residues long. The V end lost 0 bases, the J end lost 4 bases, and 6 bases lay between the germline ends. Germline CDR1 ENHRY, CDR2 SYGVKD. CDR3 nucleotides: TGTGCCATCAGTGAGTCGACACTCTATGGCTACACCTTC. Its translation: CAISESTLYGYTF.

V is TRBV5-1 and J is TRBJ1-1; D remains ambiguous. Trimming took 0 bases from V and 1 from J, leaving 7 bases between them. Looked up from germline, CDR1 is SGHRS and CDR2 is YFSETQ. The CDR3 has 14 amino acids. CDR3 DNA sequence: TGCGCCAGCAGCTTGGCACAGACGAACACTGAAGCTTTCTTT. Amino acids: CASSLAQTNTEAFF.

Only one count was recorded for this clonotype. This chain uses TRBV27 with TRBJ2-1; the D gene is possibly TRBD2 (6 bases). The CDR3 covers 14 residues. Germline lookup yields CDR1 MNHEY and CDR2 SMNVEV (reference sequence). V shed 11 bases and J shed 6 bases, with 20 bases lying between them. The CDR3 DNA reads TGTGCCTGGGTCGGGGGTGGGTGTGCCAATGAGCAGTTCTTC. Translating it yields CAWVGGGCANEQFF.

This CDR3 reads CAISESRAGSYEQYF. The CDR3 nucleotides read TGTGCCATCAGTGAGTCGAGGGCAGGTAGCTACGAGCAGTACTTC. The chain has TRBV10-3 and TRBJ2-7; possibly TRBD2 for D (5 bases). Trimming took 0 bases from V and 3 from J, leaving 12 bases between them. The CDR3 is made up of 15 amino acids. Germline loops: CDR1 ENHRY, CDR2 SYGVKD.

This clonotype appeared a few times. This chain joins TRBV4-2 and TRBJ2-1; D is perhaps TRBD1 (6 bases). With 1 base removed from V and 7 bases from J, the gap between germline ends came to 11 bases. The CDR3 spans 14 residues. Germline V CDR1 and CDR2: LGHNA, YNFKEQ. The CDR3, as DNA: TGTGCCAGCAGCCAAGCTGGCAGGGGAAATGAGCAGTTCTTC. It translates to CASSQAGRGNEQFF.

V is TRBV7-2 and J is TRBJ2-3; no reliable D call. Germline V gene lookup returns CDR1 SGHTA and CDR2 FQGNSA. Trimming cost V 1 base and J 1 base, with 12 bases left between them. The CDR3 loop spans 16 amino acids. CDR3 sequence (DNA): TGTGCCAGCAGCTTAGTTGGGTCCCGGCGCACAGATACGCAGTATTTT. Translated: CASSLVGSRRTDTQYF.

V usage is TRBV7-9 and J usage is TRBJ2-3; 11 bases line up with TRBD2. Trimming took 6 bases from V and 1 from J; bases not matched to a gene: 6. The germline CDR1 and CDR2 sequences are SEHNR and FQNEAQ (reference sequence). The CDR3 runs to 16 residues. In DNA form, the CDR3 reads TGTGCCAGCAGATATAGCGGGGGGGCCCGCACAGATACGCAGTATTTT. Its protein is CASRYSGGARTDTQYF.

This clonotype appeared a few times. The rearrangement links TRBV20-1 to TRBJ2-3; no reliable D call. CDR1 and CDR2 from the germline V gene are DFQATT and SNEGSKA (reference sequence). Trimming removed 6 bases from V and 0 bases from J, with 10 bases in between. There are 13 residues in the CDR3. CDR3: CSAEAFSTDTQYF. CDR3 sequence (DNA): TGCAGTGCCGAAGCTTTTAGCACAGATACGCAGTATTTT.

As for this clonotype: At one of its ends the junction is not consistent with the germline gene, which may arise from a read error. The chain employs TRBV10-3 and TRBJ1-1; 10 bases align to TRBD1. The CDR3 length is 14 residues. Germline CDR1 ENHRY, CDR2 SYGVKD. In DNA, the CDR3 is TGTGCCATCAGTTGGGACAGGGGAGGTACTGAAGTTTTCTTT. This encodes CAISWDRGGTEVFF.

CDR3 in amino acids: CASSEVGQGIDEQYF. The CDR3, as DNA: TGTGCCAGCAGTGAAGTAGGCCAGGGAATCGACGAGCAGTACTTC. This chain joins TRBV2 and TRBJ2-7, with D perhaps TRBD1 (5 bases). CDR1 and CDR2 from the germline V gene are SNHLY and FYNNEI. This CDR3 region has 15 residues. Between the trimmed V and J ends, which lost 1 base and 5 bases, there was a span of 15 bases. Full variable domain (missing parts from reference TRBV2 and TRBJ2-7): EPEVTQTPSHQVTQMGQEVILRCVPISNHLYFYWYRQILGQKVEFLVSFYNNEISEKSEIFDDQFSVERPDGSNFTLKIRSTKLEDSAMYFCASSEVGQGIDEQYFGPGTRLTVT.

In this sample, this clonotype turned up a few times. This rearrangement joins TRBV9 to TRBJ2-1, with 10 positions matching TRBD2. The CDR3 consists of 15 residues. Germline V CDR1 and CDR2: SGDLS, YYNGEE. J lost 2 bases, V lost 3 bases, and 2 bases had no gene match. CDR3 sequence (DNA): TGTGCCAGCAGCGCCGGGACTAGCGCCTACAATGAGCAGTTCTTC. It encodes CASSAGTSAYNEQFF.

The chain joins TRBV5-1 to TRBJ1-2; maybe TRBD1 (6 bases). This CDR3 is built from 15 residues. In germline, CDR1 is SGHRS, CDR2 YFSETQ. Trimming shortened V by 0 bases and J by 7 bases, and 16 bases separated the two germline ends. Written as DNA, the CDR3 is TGCGCCAGCAGCTTGGACCAGGGGCCCTACGGTGGCTACACCTTC. Its translation: CASSLDQGPYGGYTF.

The CDR3 spells CASSSSPGGNQPQHF. In DNA form, the CDR3 reads TGTGCCAGCAGTTCCTCCCCAGGGGGGAATCAGCCCCAGCATTTT. The rearrangement joins TRBV6-5 to TRBJ1-5; 7 nucleotides align to TRBD1. The junction had 7 bases not matched to a gene; V was cut back by 4 bases and J by 4 bases. This CDR3 contains 15 residues. Germline CDR1 MNHEY, CDR2 SVGAGI.

Comment on this clonotype: A read error is possible here, since a much larger clone lies one base away. The J gene is TRBJ1-2, the V gene TRBV2; D remains ambiguous. Germline CDR1 and CDR2: SNHLY and FYNNEI. The germline V and J ends were trimmed by 1 base and 3 bases, with 12 bases remaining between them. CDR3 length: 15 amino acids. Here the CDR3 DNA reads TGTGCCAGCAGTGAAGATAGAAGGCCGTACTATGGCTACACCTTC. Residues: CASSEDRRPYYGYTF.

This chain connects TRBV2 to TRBJ2-5; 14 bases are a match to TRBD2. Per the germline V gene, CDR1 is SNHLY and CDR2 is FYNNEI. Losses at the gene ends were 9 bases for V and 2 bases for J; bases not matched to a gene: 8. CDR3 length: 16 amino acids. CDR3 sequence: CARGLAGGLVQETQYF. Here the CDR3 DNA reads TGTGCCAGAGGACTAGCGGGGGGACTAGTTCAAGAGACCCAGTACTTC.

This clonotype was counted once. Mismatch with germline at one junction end may stem from a read error. This CDR3 is CASSLGLTFSSTDTRYF. The CDR3 DNA reads TGTGCCAGCAGCTTAGGGTTGACGTTTTCAAGCACAGATACGCGGTATTTT. The V call is TRBV7-6, the J call TRBJ2-3, with unresolved D. Germline V gene lookup returns CDR1 SGHVS and CDR2 FNYEAQ. This CDR3 contains 17 residues.

This clonotype was detected a few times. This rearrangement joins TRBV29-1 to TRBJ1-5; D is uncertain. Germline V lookup: CDR1 SQVTM, CDR2 ANQGSEA. CDR3 size: 13 residues. Trimming shortened V by 6 bases and J by 3 bases, and 12 bases separated the two germline ends. CDR3 in amino acids: CSVVDTDNQPQHF. In nucleotides, the CDR3 is TGCAGCGTCGTTGACACTGACAATCAGCCCCAGCATTTT.

The sample holds a few counts of this clonotype. The chain combines TRBV5-1 with TRBJ2-1, with 14 bases fitting TRBD2. From germline, CDR1 is SGHRS and CDR2 YFSETQ. The CDR3 covers 17 residues. Trimming cost V 4 bases and J 0 bases; bases outside gene matches: 3. The CDR3 sequence is CASSRLAGGLSYNEQFF. The CDR3 DNA follows: TGCGCCAGCAGCCGACTAGCGGGGGGGCTCTCCTACAATGAGCAGTTCTTC. The variable domain in full, completed from reference TRBV5-1 and TRBJ2-1, reads KAGVTQTPRYLIKTRGQQVTLSCSPISGHRSVSWYQQTPGQGLQFLFEYFSETQRNKGNFPGRFSGRQFSNSRSEMNVSTLELGDSALYLCASSRLAGGLSYNEQFFGPGTRLTVL.

The CDR3 loop reads CASSPRQFSTDTQYF. The CDR3 DNA is TGTGCCAGCAGCCCACGACAGTTTAGCACAGATACGCAGTATTTT. This sequence joins TRBV7-2 and TRBJ2-3, with D perhaps TRBD1 (5 bases). Trimming removed 5 bases at V and 0 bases at J, with 12 bases between. Germline-derived CDR1 and CDR2 are SGHTA and FQGNSA. The CDR3 has 15 amino acids.

The rearrangement links TRBV5-1 to TRBJ1-2; perhaps TRBD1 as D (6 bases). Trimming left V 0 bases short and J 6 bases short, with 12 bases between. Germline V gene lookup returns CDR1 SGHRS and CDR2 YFSETQ. The CDR3 extends over 14 amino acids. Here the CDR3 DNA reads TGCGCCAGCAGCTTGGCCACAGGGCAGGATGGCTACACCTTC. Translation: CASSLATGQDGYTF. Using reference TRBV5-1 and TRBJ1-2 for the parts outside the CDR3, the full variable domain is KAGVTQTPRYLIKTRGQQVTLSCSPISGHRSVSWYQQTPGQGLQFLFEYFSETQRNKGNFPGRFSGRQFSNSRSEMNVSTLELGDSALYLCASSLATGQDGYTFGSGTRLTVV.

This chain uses TRBV6-5 with TRBJ1-5; possible D gene TRBD1, 6 bases. The CDR3 is made up of 14 amino acids. The germline V gene encodes CDR1 MNHEY and CDR2 SVGAGI. V dropped 6 bases and J dropped 3 bases, with 12 bases sitting between them. The CDR3 is CASRWTANNQPQHF. The CDR3 region has the DNA TGTGCCAGCAGATGGACAGCCAACAATCAGCCCCAGCATTTT.

DNA for the CDR3: TGCGCCAGCAGCTTGAAGCATAATTCACCCCTCCACTTT. It specifies CASSLKHNSPLHF. The rearrangement uses TRBV5-1 and TRBJ1-6; D call uncertain. The germline CDR1 and CDR2 sequences are SGHRS and YFSETQ. Trimming left V 1 base short and J 5 bases short, with 4 bases between. The CDR3 has 13 residues.

There are a few counts of this clonotype. The chain links TRBV7-9 to TRBJ1-2, with D perhaps TRBD1 (6 bases). From germline, CDR1 is SEHNR and CDR2 FQNEAQ (reference sequence). The V gene lost 4 bases and the J gene lost 3 bases, with 15 bases spanning the gap. The CDR3 has 15 residues. CDR3 DNA sequence: TGTGCCAGCAGCTACGAGGGGGGGCTCGACTATGGCTACACCTTC. Encoded protein: CASSYEGGLDYGYTF. The full variable domain, its missing parts supplied by reference TRBV7-9 and TRBJ1-2, is DTGVSQNPRHKITKRGQNVTFRCDPISEHNRLYWYRQTLGQGPEFLTYFQNEAQLEKSRLLSDRFSAERPKGSFSTLEIQRTEQGDSAMYLCASSYEGGLDYGYTFGSGTRLTVV.

CDR3 residues: CASSTLPFGTQETQYF. In DNA form, the CDR3 reads TGTGCCAGTAGTACCTTACCATTCGGGACACAAGAGACCCAGTACTTC. The chain has TRBV19 and TRBJ2-5; a weak D match, TRBD1 (6 bases). The germline V gene has CDR1 LNHDA and CDR2 SQIVND (reference sequence). The CDR3 sequence is 16 residues long. Deletions cut 4 bases from V and 2 bases from J, with 17 bases between.

V gene TRBV5-1 combines with J gene TRBJ2-5; 8 bases fit TRBD1. CDR3 length: 15 residues. CDR1 and CDR2 (germline): SGHRS, YFSETQ. The trim removed 5 bases at V and 3 bases at J, leaving 9 bases unmatched. The CDR3 here is CASSFGTGIEETQYF. The CDR3 DNA follows: TGCGCCAGCAGTTTTGGGACAGGAATAGAAGAGACCCAGTACTTC. Full variable domain (remainder filled in from reference TRBV5-1 and TRBJ2-5): KAGVTQTPRYLIKTRGQQVTLSCSPISGHRSVSWYQQTPGQGLQFLFEYFSETQRNKGNFPGRFSGRQFSNSRSEMNVSTLELGDSALYLCASSFGTGIEETQYFGPGTRLLVL.